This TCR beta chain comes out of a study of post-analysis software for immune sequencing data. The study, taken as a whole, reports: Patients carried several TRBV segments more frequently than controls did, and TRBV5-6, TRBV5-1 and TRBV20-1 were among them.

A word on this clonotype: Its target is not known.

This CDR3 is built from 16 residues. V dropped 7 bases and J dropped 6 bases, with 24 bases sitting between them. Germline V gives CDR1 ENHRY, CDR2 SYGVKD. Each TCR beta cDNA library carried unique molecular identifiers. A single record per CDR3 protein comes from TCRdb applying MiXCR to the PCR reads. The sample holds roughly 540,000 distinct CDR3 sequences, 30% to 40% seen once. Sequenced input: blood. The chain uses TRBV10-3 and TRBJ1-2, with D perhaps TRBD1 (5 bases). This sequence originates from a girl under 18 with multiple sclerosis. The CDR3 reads CAITRTRTLSENGYTF. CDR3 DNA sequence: TGTGCCATCACTAGGACACGGACCTTGAGTGAGAATGGCTACACCTTC.